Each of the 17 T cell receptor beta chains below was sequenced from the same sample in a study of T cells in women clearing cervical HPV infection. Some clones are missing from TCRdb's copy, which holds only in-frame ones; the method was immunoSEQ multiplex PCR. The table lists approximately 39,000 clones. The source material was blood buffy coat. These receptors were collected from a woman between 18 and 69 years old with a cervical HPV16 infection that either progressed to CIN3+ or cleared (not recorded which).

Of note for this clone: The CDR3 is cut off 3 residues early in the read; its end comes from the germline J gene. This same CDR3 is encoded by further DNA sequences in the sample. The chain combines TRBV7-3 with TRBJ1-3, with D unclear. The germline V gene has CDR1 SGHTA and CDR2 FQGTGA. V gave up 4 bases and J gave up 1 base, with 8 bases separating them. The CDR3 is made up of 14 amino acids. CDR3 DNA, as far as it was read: TGTGCCAGCAGCTCAGGAGGTTCTGGAAACACC. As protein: CASSSGGSGNT. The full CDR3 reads CASSSGGSGNTIYF.

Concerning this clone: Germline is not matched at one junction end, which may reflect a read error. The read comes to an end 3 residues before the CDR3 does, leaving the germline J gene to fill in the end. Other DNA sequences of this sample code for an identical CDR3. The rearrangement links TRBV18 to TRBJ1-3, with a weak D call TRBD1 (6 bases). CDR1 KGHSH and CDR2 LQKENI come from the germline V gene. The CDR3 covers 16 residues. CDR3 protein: CASSSSQGSSGNTIYF. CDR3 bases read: TGTGCCAGCTCATCCTCACAGGGTTCCTCTGGAAACACA.

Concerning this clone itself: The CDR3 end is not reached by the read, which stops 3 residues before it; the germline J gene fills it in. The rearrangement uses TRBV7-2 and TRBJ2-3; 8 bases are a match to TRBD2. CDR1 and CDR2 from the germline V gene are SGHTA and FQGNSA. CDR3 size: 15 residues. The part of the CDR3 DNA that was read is TGTGCCAGCAGCTTAAGGCGGGGGGAGCAAGAGACG. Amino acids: CASSLRRGEQET. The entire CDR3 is CASSLRRGEQETQYF. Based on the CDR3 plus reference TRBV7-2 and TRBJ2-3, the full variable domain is GAGVSQSPSNKVTEKGKDVELRCDPISGHTALYWYRQSLGQGLEFLIYFQGNSAPDKSGLPSDRFSAERTGGSVSTLTIQRTQQEDSAVYLCASSLRRGEQETQYFGPGTRLTVL.

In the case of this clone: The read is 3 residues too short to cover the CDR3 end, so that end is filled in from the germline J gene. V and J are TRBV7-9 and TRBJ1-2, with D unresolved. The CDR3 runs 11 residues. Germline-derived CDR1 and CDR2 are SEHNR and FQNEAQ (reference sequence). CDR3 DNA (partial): TGTGCCAGCAGCCTCGTCTACGAC. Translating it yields CASSLVYD. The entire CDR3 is CASSLVYDYTF. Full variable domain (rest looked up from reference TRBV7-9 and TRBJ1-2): DTGVSQNPRHKITKRGQNVTFRCDPISEHNRLYWYRQTLGQGPEFLTYFQNEAQLEKSRLLSDRFSAERPKGSFSTLEIQRTEQGDSAMYLCASSLVYDYTFGSGTRLTVV.

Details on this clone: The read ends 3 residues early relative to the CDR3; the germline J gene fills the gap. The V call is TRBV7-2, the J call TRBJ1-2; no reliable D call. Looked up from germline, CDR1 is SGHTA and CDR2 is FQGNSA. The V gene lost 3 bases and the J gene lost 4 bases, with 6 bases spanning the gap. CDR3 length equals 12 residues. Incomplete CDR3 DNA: TGTGCCAGCAGCTTTAGTGCCTATGGC. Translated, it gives CASSFSAYG. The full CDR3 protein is CASSFSAYGYTF. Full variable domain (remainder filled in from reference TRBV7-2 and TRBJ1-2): GAGVSQSPSNKVTEKGKDVELRCDPISGHTALYWYRQSLGQGLEFLIYFQGNSAPDKSGLPSDRFSAERTGGSVSTLTIQRTQQEDSAVYLCASSFSAYGYTFGSGTRLTVV.

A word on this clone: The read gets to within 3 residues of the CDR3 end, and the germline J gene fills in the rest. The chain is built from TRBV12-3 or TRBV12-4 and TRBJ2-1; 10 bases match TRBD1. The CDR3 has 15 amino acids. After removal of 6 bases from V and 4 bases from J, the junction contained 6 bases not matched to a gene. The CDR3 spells CASRSGTGVYNEQFF. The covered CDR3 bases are TGTGCCAGCAGATCCGGGACAGGGGTATACAATGAG.

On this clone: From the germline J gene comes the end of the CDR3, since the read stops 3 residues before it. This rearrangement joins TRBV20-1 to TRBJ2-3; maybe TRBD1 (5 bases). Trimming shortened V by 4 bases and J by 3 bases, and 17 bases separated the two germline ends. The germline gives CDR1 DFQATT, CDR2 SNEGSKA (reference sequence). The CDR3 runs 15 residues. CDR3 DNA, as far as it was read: TGCAGTGCTATCAAGGGGCTAGTCGGTACAGATACG. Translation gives CSAIKGLVGTDT. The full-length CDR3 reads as CSAIKGLVGTDTQYF.

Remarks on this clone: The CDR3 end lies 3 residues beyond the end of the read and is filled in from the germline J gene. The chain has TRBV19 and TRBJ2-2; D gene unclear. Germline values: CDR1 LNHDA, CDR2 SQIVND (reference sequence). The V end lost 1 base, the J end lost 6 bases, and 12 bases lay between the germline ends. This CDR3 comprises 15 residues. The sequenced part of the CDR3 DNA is TGTGCCAGTAGTATAGGCCCCTCACGGTCCGGGGAG. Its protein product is CASSIGPSRSGE. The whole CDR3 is CASSIGPSRSGELFF.

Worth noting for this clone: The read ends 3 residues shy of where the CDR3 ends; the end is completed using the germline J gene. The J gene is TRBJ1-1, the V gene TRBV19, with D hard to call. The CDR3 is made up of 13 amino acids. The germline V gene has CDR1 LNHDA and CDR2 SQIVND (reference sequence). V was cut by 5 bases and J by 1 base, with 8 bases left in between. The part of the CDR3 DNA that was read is TGTGCCAGTAGTGTCAACAGGAACACTGAA. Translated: CASSVNRNTE. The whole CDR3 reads CASSVNRNTEAFF.

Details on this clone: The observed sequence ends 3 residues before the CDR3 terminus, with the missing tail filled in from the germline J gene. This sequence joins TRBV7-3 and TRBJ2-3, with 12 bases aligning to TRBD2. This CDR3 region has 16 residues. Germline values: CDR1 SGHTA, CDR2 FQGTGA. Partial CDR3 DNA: TGTGCCAGCAGCCTAGGGACTAGCGGGCCCCAAGAGACG. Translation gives CASSLGTSGPQET. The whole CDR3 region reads CASSLGTSGPQETQYF.

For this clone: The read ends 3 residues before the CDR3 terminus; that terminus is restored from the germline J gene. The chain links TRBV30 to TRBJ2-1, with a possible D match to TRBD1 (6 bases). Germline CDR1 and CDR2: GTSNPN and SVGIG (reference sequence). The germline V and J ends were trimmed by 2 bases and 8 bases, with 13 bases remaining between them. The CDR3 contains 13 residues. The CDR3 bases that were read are TGTGCCTGGAGTATGATAGGGGGTGATGAG. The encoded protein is CAWSMIGGDE. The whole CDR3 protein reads CAWSMIGGDEQFF.

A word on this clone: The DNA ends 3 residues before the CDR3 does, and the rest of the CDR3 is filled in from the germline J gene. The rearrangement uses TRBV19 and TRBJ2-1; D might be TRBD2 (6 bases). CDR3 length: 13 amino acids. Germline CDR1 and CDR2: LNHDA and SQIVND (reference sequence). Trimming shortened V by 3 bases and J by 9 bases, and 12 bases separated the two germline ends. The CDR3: CASSMGMGGEQFF. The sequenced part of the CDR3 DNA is TGTGCCAGTAGTATGGGGATGGGGGGTGAG.

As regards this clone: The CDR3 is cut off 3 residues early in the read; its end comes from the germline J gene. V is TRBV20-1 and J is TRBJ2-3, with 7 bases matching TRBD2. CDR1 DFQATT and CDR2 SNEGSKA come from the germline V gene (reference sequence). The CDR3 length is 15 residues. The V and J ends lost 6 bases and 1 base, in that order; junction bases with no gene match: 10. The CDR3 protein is CSAQAGPGGTDTQYF. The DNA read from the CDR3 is TGCAGTGCCCAAGCGGGACCGGGGGGCACAGATACG.

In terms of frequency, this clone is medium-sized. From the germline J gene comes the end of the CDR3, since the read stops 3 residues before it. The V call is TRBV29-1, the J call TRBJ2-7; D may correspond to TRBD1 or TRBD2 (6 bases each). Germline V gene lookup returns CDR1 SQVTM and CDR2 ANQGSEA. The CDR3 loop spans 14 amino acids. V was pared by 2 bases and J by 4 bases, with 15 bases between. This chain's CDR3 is CSVEKEGRGYEQYF. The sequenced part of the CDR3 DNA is TGCAGCGTTGAAAAGGAGGGCAGGGGATACGAG.

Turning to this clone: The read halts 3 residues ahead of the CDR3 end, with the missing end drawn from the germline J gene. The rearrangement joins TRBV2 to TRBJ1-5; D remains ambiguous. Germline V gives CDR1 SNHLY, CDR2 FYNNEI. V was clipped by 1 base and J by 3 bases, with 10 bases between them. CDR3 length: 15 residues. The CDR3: CASSEDEIANQPQHF. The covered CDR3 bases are TGTGCCAGCAGTGAAGACGAGATAGCCAATCAGCCC.

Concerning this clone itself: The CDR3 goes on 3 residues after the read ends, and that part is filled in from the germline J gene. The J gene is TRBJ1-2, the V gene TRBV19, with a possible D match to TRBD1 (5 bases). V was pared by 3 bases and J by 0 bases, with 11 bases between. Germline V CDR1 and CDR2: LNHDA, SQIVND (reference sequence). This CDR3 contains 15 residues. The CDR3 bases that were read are TGTGCCAGTAGTATGGGGCGGAATACTAACTATGGC. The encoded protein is CASSMGRNTNYG. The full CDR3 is CASSMGRNTNYGYTF.

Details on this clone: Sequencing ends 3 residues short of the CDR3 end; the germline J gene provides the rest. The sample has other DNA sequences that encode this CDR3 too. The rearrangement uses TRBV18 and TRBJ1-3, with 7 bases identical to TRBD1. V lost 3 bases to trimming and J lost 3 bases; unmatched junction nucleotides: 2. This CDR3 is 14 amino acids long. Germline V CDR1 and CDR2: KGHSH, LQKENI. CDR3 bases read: TGTGCCAGCTCACCCCCAGGGGGTGGAAACACC. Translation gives CASSPPGGGNT. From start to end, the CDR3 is CASSPPGGGNTIYF. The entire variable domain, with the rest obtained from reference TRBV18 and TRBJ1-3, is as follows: NAGVMQNPRHLVRRRGQEARLRCSPMKGHSHVYWYRQLPEEGLKFMVYLQKENIIDESGMPKERFSAEFPKEGPSILRIQQVVRGDSAAYFCASSPPGGGNTIYFGEGSWLTVV.